Described below is a single TCR beta chain sequence and its context. This entry comes from a study of blood T cell repertoires in COVID-19. As for the study in general: Specimens from acute and convalescent COVID-19 originated in the United States, Italy and Spain.

The CDR3 is 16 residues long. J lost 0 bases, V lost 4 bases, and 9 bases had no gene match. Per the germline V gene, CDR1 is SGHVS and CDR2 is FQNEAQ. Methods used by the authors: Estimation of nucleated cell counts relied on the amplification of reference gene primers. Only in-frame clones appear in the TCRdb table, and some are missing; sequencing was by immunoSEQ multiplex PCR. The DNA gave D and trimming, while V, J and clone size come from that table. The sample comprises hundreds of thousands of clones, about nine tenths of which are singletons, and 9.5% rests with the top ten. Sequenced: PBMCs or T cells enriched from blood (not recorded which). The sequence was obtained from a woman aged 40 to 50 who had recovered from COVID-19. V gene TRBV7-8 combines with J gene TRBJ2-7; TRBD1 agrees at 7 bases. The CDR3 DNA is TGTGCCAGCAGCTCTCCCCCGACAGGGTCCTCCTACGAGCAGTACTTC. It encodes CASSSPPTGSSYEQYF.